This TCR beta chain was sequenced in a study of shared clonotypes between healthy human individuals. Overall study: Three plates were used per donor for CD4 naive, three for CD4 memory, two for CD8 naive and one for CD8 memory.

Trimming pared 4 bases from V and 6 bases from J, leaving 16 bases between. The CDR3 covers 14 residues. Germline V lookup: CDR1 SGHRS, CDR2 YFSETQ. Turning to this clone: Its antigen is unknown.

Study-wide points: Among the subsets, naive ones generally showed larger estimated richness than memory ones. The naive CD4 repertoires of a handful of donors were compared, and around 5% of clonotypes were shared. Non-shared clonotypes had lower generation probabilities than those shared by all four donors.

Sequencing was performed with immunoSEQ multiplex PCR; in TCRdb, only in-frame clones are kept and a portion is missing. The sample gives roughly 700,000 clones, 80% to 95% of which show up once; roughly 36% is in the top ten. The chain joins TRBV5-1 to TRBJ1-2; D is perhaps TRBD1 (5 bases). Sequenced material: memory CD8+ T cells from PBMCs. Subset given: CD45RO+ cells pooled with CCR7-negative TemRA cells. This TCR was sampled from a man between 18 and 35 years old in good health. Some clones in this sample may be carry-over from other donors' samples. The chain's CDR3 is CASSLFGGIDGYTF. In nucleotides, the CDR3 is TGCGCCAGCAGCCTGTTCGGGGGTATTGATGGCTACACCTTC.